The 16 T cell receptor beta chains below were found in one sample sequenced in a study of T cell changes during pregnancy in multiple sclerosis. Sequencing used immunoSEQ multiplex PCR; TCRdb keeps in-frame clones, though not all of them. The sample contains 40,000 or so clones, 91% of which appear only once. The sample consisted of CD4+ T cells from peripheral blood mononuclear cells, taken in the third trimester of pregnancy. Receptors originate from a female donor in good health, enrolled as a control in a pregnancy study.

V usage is TRBV6-5 and J usage is TRBJ2-7; 9 bases are a match to TRBD1. The germline CDR1 and CDR2 sequences are MNHEY and SVGAGI. V was pared by 2 bases and J by 7 bases, with 9 bases of the junction left unmatched. This CDR3 contains 15 residues. In nucleotides, the CDR3 is TGTGCCAGCAGTTACGGGGACAGGGTGGCCTTTGAGCAGTACTTC. This codes for CASSYGDRVAFEQYF.

The J gene is TRBJ1-1, the V gene TRBV18, with 10 bases that match TRBD1. Germline assignment: CDR1 KGHSH and CDR2 LQKENI. The CDR3 is made up of 14 amino acids. Losses at the gene ends were 4 bases for V and 4 bases for J; bases not matched to a gene: 3. CDR3 sequence: CASSRGQGGTEAFF. CDR3 sequence (DNA): TGTGCCAGCTCACGCGGACAGGGGGGCACTGAAGCTTTCTTT.

V usage is TRBV15 and J usage is TRBJ2-7; D is possibly TRBD2 (6 bases). The CDR3 has 15 amino acids. Germline V lookup: CDR1 LNHNV, CDR2 YYDKDF (reference sequence). Trimming removed 5 bases at V and 2 bases at J, with 16 bases between. CDR3 loop: CATSVGTFATYEQYF. In DNA, the CDR3 is TGTGCCACCAGCGTCGGGACTTTTGCAACCTACGAGCAGTACTTC.

This clone showed up just once. V usage is TRBV19 and J usage is TRBJ1-4; 10 bases align to TRBD1. CDR3 length: 16 residues. V dropped 10 bases and J dropped 5; count of bases not matched to a gene: 13. In germline, CDR1 is LNHDA, CDR2 SQIVND (reference sequence). For the CDR3, the DNA is TGTGCCACCAACCGGGACAGGGGCAGAGGGAATGAAAAACTGTTTTTT. It codes for CATNRDRGRGNEKLFF.

CDR3: CATREAANDQPQHF. The CDR3 nucleotides are TGTGCCACCCGAGAGGCGGCAAATGATCAGCCCCAGCATTTT. This sequence joins TRBV5-5 and TRBJ1-5, with no clear D. This CDR3 contains 14 residues. Trimming left V 9 bases short and J 5 bases short, with 18 bases between. Germline V gene data show CDR1 as SGHKS and CDR2 as YYEKEE (reference sequence).

This rearrangement joins TRBV30 to TRBJ1-4; D is ambiguous. The CDR3 runs 14 residues. Trimming shortened V by 0 bases and J by 8 bases, and 13 bases separated the two germline ends. Germline V gives CDR1 GTSNPN, CDR2 SVGIG (reference sequence). Here the CDR3 DNA reads TGTGCCTGGAGTGTACGGGTTGGAGGGGAAAAACTGTTTTTT. It is translated as CAWSVRVGGEKLFF. Together with reference TRBV30 and TRBJ1-4, the CDR3 gives the full variable domain: SQTIHQWPATLVQPVGSPLSLECTVEGTSNPNLYWYRQAAGRGLQLLFYSVGIGQISSEVPQNLSASRPQDRQFILSSKKLLLSDSGFYLCAWSVRVGGEKLFFGSGTQLSVL.

The rearrangement joins TRBV28 to TRBJ2-5; 8 nucleotides match TRBD1. This CDR3 has 18 amino acids. V dropped 5 bases and J dropped 5; count of bases not matched to a gene: 19. Per germline, CDR1 MDHEN and CDR2 SYDVKM. The CDR3 reads CASSQLQGRTGPRETQYF. In DNA form, the CDR3 reads TGTGCCAGCAGTCAACTACAGGGGAGGACAGGGCCGAGGGAGACCCAGTACTTC.

The CDR3: CASSQADRARGNTIYF. The CDR3 DNA sequence: TGCGCCAGCAGCCAAGCGGACAGGGCGCGGGGAAACACCATATATTTT. The genes are TRBV4-1 and TRBJ1-3; the match to TRBD1 covers 8 bases. Germline V gene data show CDR1 as MGHRA and CDR2 as YSYEKL. The CDR3 length is 16 residues. Unmatched junction bases numbered 6, after V lost 1 base and J lost 4 bases.

V and J are TRBV5-3 and TRBJ1-5; maybe TRBD1 (5 bases). TRBV5-3 is classed as an ORF, of uncertain function. CDR3 length equals 16 residues. Trimming stripped 0 bases from V and 0 bases from J, with 10 bases between. The CDR3 region is CARSLAWQGSNQPQHF. The CDR3 DNA is TGTGCCAGAAGCTTGGCCTGGCAGGGTAGCAATCAGCCCCAGCATTTT.

This clone was seen just once. The genes are TRBV5-5 and TRBJ1-5, with D possibly being TRBD1 (5 bases). The CDR3 contains 14 residues. V lost 2 bases and J 7 bases, leaving 13 bases between the germline ends. Germline V CDR1 and CDR2: SGHKS, YYEKEE (reference sequence). Written as DNA, the CDR3 is TGTGCCAGCAGCTTCTACTCCAGGGAACAGCCCCAGCATTTT. This encodes CASSFYSREQPQHF. Full variable domain (outside the CDR3, taken from reference TRBV5-5 and TRBJ1-5): DAGVTQSPTHLIKTRGQQVTLRCSPISGHKSVSWYQQVLGQGPQFIFQYYEKEERGRGNFPDRFSARQFPNYSSELNVNALLLGDSALYLCASSFYSREQPQHFGDGTRLSIL.

This rearrangement joins TRBV4-2 to TRBJ2-3, with 12 bases lining up with TRBD2. V dropped 1 base and J dropped 2; count of bases not matched to a gene: 4. The CDR3 sequence is 17 residues long. CDR1 is LGHNA, CDR2 YNFKEQ, per germline. As DNA, the CDR3 is TGTGCCAGCAGCCAAGGGTCTAGCGGGAGGGCCACAGATACGCAGTATTTT. It codes for CASSQGSSGRATDTQYF.

V gene TRBV2 combines with J gene TRBJ1-1, with 7 bases fitting TRBD1. J lost 6 bases, V lost 6 bases, and 4 bases had no gene match. This CDR3 has 12 amino acids. In germline, CDR1 is SNHLY, CDR2 FYNNEI. The CDR3 spells CASRDDRAEAFF. Here the CDR3 DNA reads TGTGCCAGCAGAGATGACAGGGCTGAAGCTTTCTTT.

A single count supports this clone. The V and J genes are TRBV4-1 and TRBJ1-1; no clear D gene. From germline, CDR1 is MGHRA and CDR2 YSYEKL. This CDR3 comprises 14 residues. The V end lost 0 bases, the J end lost 7 bases, and 12 bases lay between the germline ends. CDR3 amino acids: CASSQEGSPIEAFF. The CDR3 DNA is TGCGCCAGCAGCCAAGAGGGCAGCCCCATTGAAGCTTTCTTT.

The chain is built from TRBV6-5 and TRBJ2-3, with TRBD2 as a possible D gene (5 bases). Germline assignment: CDR1 MNHEY and CDR2 SVGAGI. The CDR3 contains 13 residues. Trimming took off 8 bases at V and 3 bases at J, with 12 bases between the two ends. CDR3 sequence reads: CASLKPGTDTQYF. The CDR3 nucleotides are TGTGCCAGCCTTAAGCCGGGGACAGATACGCAGTATTTT.

The rearrangement uses TRBV19 and TRBJ2-1, with TRBD1 as a possible D gene (6 bases). Trimming shortened V by 4 bases and J by 5 bases, and 9 bases separated the two germline ends. The CDR3 totals 13 residues. In germline, CDR1 is LNHDA, CDR2 SQIVND (reference sequence). In DNA, the CDR3 is TGTGCCAGTAGTAAAGGACAGAACAATGAGCAGTTCTTC. This translates into CASSKGQNNEQFF.

This sequence joins TRBV25-1 and TRBJ1-6, with D unclear. The CDR3 has 14 amino acids. V was clipped by 3 bases and J by 5 bases, with 8 bases between them. Germline CDR1 and CDR2: MGHDK and SYGVNS. The CDR3 here is CASSDTRNNSPLHF. CDR3 DNA sequence: TGTGCCAGCAGTGACACGAGGAATAATTCACCCCTCCACTTT.